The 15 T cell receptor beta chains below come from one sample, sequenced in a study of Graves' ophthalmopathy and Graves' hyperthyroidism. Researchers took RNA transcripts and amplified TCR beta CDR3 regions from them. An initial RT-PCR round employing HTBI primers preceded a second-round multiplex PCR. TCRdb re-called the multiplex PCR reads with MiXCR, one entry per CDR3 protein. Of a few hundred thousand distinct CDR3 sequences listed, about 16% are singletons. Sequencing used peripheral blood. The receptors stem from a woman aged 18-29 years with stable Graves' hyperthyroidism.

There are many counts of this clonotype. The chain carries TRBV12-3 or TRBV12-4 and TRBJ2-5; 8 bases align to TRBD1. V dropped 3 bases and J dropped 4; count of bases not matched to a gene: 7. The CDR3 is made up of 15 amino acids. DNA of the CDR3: TGTGCCAGCAGTTTTGGACAGGGTGTGGGAGAGACCCAGTACTTC. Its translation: CASSFGQGVGETQYF.

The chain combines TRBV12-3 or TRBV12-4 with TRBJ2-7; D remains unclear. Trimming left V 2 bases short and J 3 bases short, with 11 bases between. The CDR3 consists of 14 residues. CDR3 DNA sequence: TGTGCCAGCAGTTTACAGGTAATCGGCTACGAGCAGTACTTC. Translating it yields CASSLQVIGYEQYF.

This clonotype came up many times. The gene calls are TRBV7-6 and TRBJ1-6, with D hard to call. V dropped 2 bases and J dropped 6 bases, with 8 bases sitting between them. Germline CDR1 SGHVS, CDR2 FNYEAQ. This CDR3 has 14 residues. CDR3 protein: CASSLKGFNSPLHF. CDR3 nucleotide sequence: TGTGCCAGCAGCTTAAAGGGCTTTAATTCACCCCTCCACTTT.

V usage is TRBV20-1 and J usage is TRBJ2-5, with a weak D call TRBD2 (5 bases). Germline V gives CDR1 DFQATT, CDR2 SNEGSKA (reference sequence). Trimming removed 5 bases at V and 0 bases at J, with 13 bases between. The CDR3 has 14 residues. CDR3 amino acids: CSAAELGYQETQYF. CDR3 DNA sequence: TGCAGTGCTGCCGAACTAGGGTACCAAGAGACCCAGTACTTC.

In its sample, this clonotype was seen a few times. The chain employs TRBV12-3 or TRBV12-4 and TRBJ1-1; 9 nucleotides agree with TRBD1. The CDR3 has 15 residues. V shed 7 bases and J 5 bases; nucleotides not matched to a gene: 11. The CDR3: CASIDLYDRGTEAFF. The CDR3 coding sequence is TGTGCCAGCATCGACCTTTACGACAGGGGGACTGAAGCTTTCTTT.

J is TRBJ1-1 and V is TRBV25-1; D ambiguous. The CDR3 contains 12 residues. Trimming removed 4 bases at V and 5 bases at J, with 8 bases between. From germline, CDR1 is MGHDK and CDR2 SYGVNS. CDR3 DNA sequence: TGTGCCAGCAGTGGCAGTGGGACTGAAGCTTTCTTT. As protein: CASSGSGTEAFF.

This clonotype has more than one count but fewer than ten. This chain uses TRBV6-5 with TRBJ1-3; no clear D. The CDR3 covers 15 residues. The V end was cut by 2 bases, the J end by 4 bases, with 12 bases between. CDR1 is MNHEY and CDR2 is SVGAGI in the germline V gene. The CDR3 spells CASSYRSSGGNTIYF. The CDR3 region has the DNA TGTGCCAGCAGTTACCGGAGCTCGGGGGGAAACACCATATATTTT.

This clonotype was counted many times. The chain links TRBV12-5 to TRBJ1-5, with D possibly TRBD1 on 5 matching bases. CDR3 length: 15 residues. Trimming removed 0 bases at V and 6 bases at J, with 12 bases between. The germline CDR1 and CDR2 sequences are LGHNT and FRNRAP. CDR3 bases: TGTGCTAGTGGTTTGGTACTTCGAGGGGCTCAGCCCCAGCATTTT. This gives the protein CASGLVLRGAQPQHF.

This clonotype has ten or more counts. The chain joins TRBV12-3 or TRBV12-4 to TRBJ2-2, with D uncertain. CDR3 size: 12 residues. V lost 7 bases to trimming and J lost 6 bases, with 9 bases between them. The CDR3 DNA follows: TGTGCCAGCACCCACCTGGCCGGGGAGCTGTTTTTT. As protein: CASTHLAGELFF.

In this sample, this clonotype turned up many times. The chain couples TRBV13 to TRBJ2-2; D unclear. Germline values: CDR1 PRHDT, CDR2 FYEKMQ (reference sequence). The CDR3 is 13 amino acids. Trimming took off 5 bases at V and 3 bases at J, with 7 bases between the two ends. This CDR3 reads CASSLDYTGELFF. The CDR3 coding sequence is TGTGCCAGCAGCCTCGACTACACCGGGGAGCTGTTTTTT.

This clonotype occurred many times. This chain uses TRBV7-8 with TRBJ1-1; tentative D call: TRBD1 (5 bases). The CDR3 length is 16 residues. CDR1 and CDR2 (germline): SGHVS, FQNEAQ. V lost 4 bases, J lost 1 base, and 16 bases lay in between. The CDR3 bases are TGTGCCAGCAGCTCCGGCCCGGGGGGGAAGAACACTGAAGCTTTCTTT. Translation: CASSSGPGGKNTEAFF.

As DNA, the CDR3 is TGTGCCAGCTCACCAAGGCGGACGAGCTCCTACGAGCAGTACTTC. Translated: CASSPRRTSSYEQYF. This chain links TRBV18 with TRBJ2-7; no firm D call. CDR3 size: 15 residues. Trimming cost V 2 bases and J 0 bases, with 11 bases left between them. CDR1 and CDR2 (germline): KGHSH, LQKENI.

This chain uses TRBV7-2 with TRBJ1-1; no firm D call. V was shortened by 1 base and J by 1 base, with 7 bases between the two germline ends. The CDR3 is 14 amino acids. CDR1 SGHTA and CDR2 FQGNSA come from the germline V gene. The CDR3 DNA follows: TGTGCCAGCAGCTTAGTGAGTCGGAACACTGAAGCTTTCTTT. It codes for CASSLVSRNTEAFF.

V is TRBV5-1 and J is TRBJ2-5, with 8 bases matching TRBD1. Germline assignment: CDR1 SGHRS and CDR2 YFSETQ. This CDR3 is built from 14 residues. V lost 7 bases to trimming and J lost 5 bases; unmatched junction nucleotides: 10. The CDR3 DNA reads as TGCGCCAGCGGAAGGCAGGGGGCGGGGGAGACCCAGTACTTC. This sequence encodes CASGRQGAGETQYF.

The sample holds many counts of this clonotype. This CDR3 reads CASRRGWDEQYF. The CDR3 DNA reads TGTGCCAGCAGACGGGGATGGGACGAGCAGTACTTC. The genes are TRBV6-1 and TRBJ2-7; D possibly corresponds to TRBD2 (5 bases). Trimming pared 6 bases from V and 5 bases from J, leaving 11 bases between. The CDR3 runs to 12 residues. Germline V lookup: CDR1 MNHNS, CDR2 SASEGT.